Sequencing of this T cell receptor (beta chain) was carried out in a study of blood T cell repertoires in COVID-19 (dated by TCRdb to 2020 to 2022). At the level of the whole study: Collaborator samples came from the United States, Italy and Spain and covered acute and convalescent phases of COVID-19. The material from the prospective study consisted of cDNA or gDNA derived from T cells, B-cell-depleted T cells, or PBMCs. Subjects who had been exposed to COVID-19, were actively infected with it, or had recovered from it provided the deeply sampled blood TCRbeta repertoires that made up the dataset. A de-identified subject ID, COVID-19 status, age in years and sex were almost always included in the sample metadata. The samples were drawn from two sources: the first 160 participants of the ongoing ImmuneRACE study, and 1,000 to 1,500 subjects contributed by 6 global collaborators. HLA class I and class II types, where available, came from metadata supplied by the sample provider rather than from assay-based typing. The repertoires were released in a freely available public database meant as a resource for research on the immune response to SARS-CoV-2.

TCRbeta CDR3 regions were amplified from genomic DNA by means of the immunoSEQ Assay, a bias-controlled multiplex PCR. The study's processing was this. The number of nucleated cells in each sample was estimated by amplification of reference gene primers within the assay. Sequence reads were collapsed and filtered to measure the absolute abundance of every unique TCRbeta CDR3 rearrangement. For each sample, productive Simpson clonality was calculated as the square root of Simpson's diversity index across productive rearrangements. TCRdb mirrors the immuneACCESS table, restricted to in-frame sequences. Some clones are absent from its copies; in checked studies, under half trace to an unresolved V gene, and the reason for the others is unknown. Clone size and V and J calls were adopted from that table, with D and trimming inferred from the DNA. This sample comprises 50,000 to 70,000 clones, around 84% of them detected only once. The biggest ten clones account for over 15% of the sample.

For this chain, trimming is 4 bases at the V end and 4 bases at the J end, and the number of junction bases without a gene match is 11. Measured from the cysteine to the phenylalanine, the CDR3 is 16 residues long. Left in the record is the CDR3 DNA by itself, 48 bases read in frame from the first base. CDR1 and CDR2 are drawn from the germline V gene: SGDLS, YYNGEE. As regards this clone: What this receptor recognizes is not known. There are no base qualities to consult, and no much larger clone falls within one base.

The collaborating institutions used their own protocols to collect whole blood in K2EDTA tubes. For TCRbeta analysis, collaborator samples were shipped as frozen whole blood, as isolated PBMCs, or as DNA extracted from either sample type. Study-wide findings and limitations: How much clinical and demographic metadata was included differed by source and by participant, and the metadata was provided uncurated.

Sequencing used peripheral blood. This clonotype was sampled from a man between 65 and 80 years old with active COVID-19. The chain links TRBV9 with TRBJ2-1; 7 junctional bases match TRBD2. The CDR3 region reads CASSPLVAGLYNEQFF. In nucleotides, the sequence is TGTGCCAGCAGCCCTTTGGTAGCGGGCTTATACAATGAGCAGTTCTTC.